The 17 T cell receptor beta chains reported below all come from one sample, sequenced in a study of blood T cell repertoires in COVID-19. Profiled with immunoSEQ multiplex PCR; TCRdb holds only in-frame clones, not every one. The sample lists roughly 300,000 clones, about 85% occurring once. The sequencing sample was made of PBMCs or T cells enriched from blood (not recorded which). The receptors stem from a woman aged 45-65 years who had recovered from COVID-19.

The rearrangement uses TRBV3-1 (or the pseudogene TRBV3-2) and TRBJ2-2; D may be TRBD1 (6 bases). The CDR3 totals 15 residues. CDR1 is LGHDT and CDR2 is YNNKEL in the germline V gene (reference sequence). V was pared by 5 bases and J by 5 bases, with 15 bases between. The CDR3 nucleotides are TGTGCCAGCAGCTACGGACAGCAGCGTACCGGGGAGCTGTTTTTT. It codes for CASSYGQQRTGELFF.

This clone turned up a few times. The chain is built from TRBV5-8 and TRBJ1-4; maybe TRBD1 (5 bases). V lost 2 bases, J lost 0 bases, and 8 bases lay in between. This CDR3 spans 15 amino acids. The V gene's germline CDR1 is SGHTS and CDR2 YDEGEE. The CDR3 sequence: CASSFGTSTNEKLFF. The CDR3, as DNA: TGTGCCAGCAGCTTCGGGACTTCAACTAATGAAAAACTGTTTTTT. The whole variable domain, filled in from reference TRBV5-8 and TRBJ1-4, reads EAGVTQSPTHLIKTRGQQATLRCSPISGHTSVYWYQQALGLGLQFLLWYDEGEERNRGNFPPRFSGRQFPNYSSELNVNALELEDSALYLCASSFGTSTNEKLFFGSGTQLSVL.

The V gene is TRBV6-5, the J gene TRBJ1-3; no definite D call. The germline V and J ends were trimmed by 11 bases and 1 base, with 6 bases remaining between them. The CDR3 spans 11 residues. The germline CDR1 and CDR2 sequences are MNHEY and SVGAGI. CDR3: CASYSGNTIYF. For the CDR3, the DNA is TGTGCCTCCTATTCTGGAAACACCATATATTTT.

The chain combines TRBV7-9 with TRBJ1-5, with D hard to call. V shed 1 base and J shed 4 bases, with 8 bases lying between them. Germline V CDR1 and CDR2: SEHNR, FQNEAQ (reference sequence). There are 14 residues in the CDR3. The CDR3 DNA reads TGTGCCAGCAGCTTAGAAGGAGGAAATCAGCCCCAGCATTTT. It yields the protein CASSLEGGNQPQHF.

The rearrangement joins TRBV9 to TRBJ2-1; tentative D call: TRBD1 (5 bases). The germline V and J ends were trimmed by 0 bases and 1 base, with 8 bases remaining between them. CDR1 and CDR2 (germline): SGDLS, YYNGEE. The CDR3 length is 15 residues. The CDR3, as DNA: TGTGCCAGCAGCGTAGATAGGGGTTCCTACAATGAGCAGTTCTTC. This encodes CASSVDRGSYNEQFF.

This chain uses TRBV18 with TRBJ1-4; 7 bases are shared with TRBD1. This CDR3 is built from 13 residues. After removal of 4 bases from V and 7 bases from J, the junction contained 3 bases not matched to a gene. Germline assignment: CDR1 KGHSH and CDR2 LQKENI. CDR3 nucleotide sequence: TGTGCCAGCTCACGTGCAGGGGGTGAAAAACTGTTTTTT. This translates into CASSRAGGEKLFF.

Here the CDR3 reads CASSQGTQYNEQFF. CDR3 nucleotide sequence: TGCGCCAGCAGCCAAGGAACCCAGTACAATGAGCAGTTCTTC. J is TRBJ2-1 and V is TRBV4-3; D not resolved. Germline V gives CDR1 LGHNA, CDR2 YSLEER. This CDR3 is built from 14 residues. V dropped 1 base and J dropped 4 bases, with 8 bases sitting between them.

This chain joins TRBV19 and TRBJ1-1, with 7 bases aligning to TRBD1. CDR1 LNHDA and CDR2 SQIVND come from the germline V gene (reference sequence). The CDR3 spans 11 residues. Losses at the gene ends were 5 bases for V and 7 bases for J; bases not matched to a gene: 1. CDR3: CASSGDSEAFF. The CDR3 DNA is TGTGCCAGTAGTGGGGACAGTGAAGCTTTCTTT.

The V and J genes are TRBV27 and TRBJ2-7; maybe TRBD1 (6 bases). Germline CDR1 MNHEY, CDR2 SMNVEV (reference sequence). Trimming left V 5 bases short and J 6 bases short, with 17 bases between. The CDR3 is 14 amino acids. DNA for the CDR3: TGTGCCAGCAGTCCCGACAGGAGACACGGCGAGCAGTACTTC. It yields the protein CASSPDRRHGEQYF.

This sequence joins TRBV7-2 and TRBJ1-2, with unresolved D. Trimming removed 5 bases from V and 5 bases from J, with 15 bases in between. From germline, CDR1 is SGHTA and CDR2 FQGNSA. The CDR3 spans 14 residues. This chain's CDR3 is CASSLGVGGYGYTF. Here the CDR3 DNA reads TGTGCCAGCAGCCTTGGGGTGGGAGGGTATGGCTACACCTTC.

This chain links TRBV18 with TRBJ1-2; D is undetermined. CDR1 KGHSH and CDR2 LQKENI come from the germline V gene. This CDR3 contains 18 residues. Trimming took 7 bases from V and 4 from J, leaving 28 bases between them. The CDR3 sequence is CASFHGANYVIGFYGYTF. DNA for the CDR3: TGTGCCAGCTTTCACGGAGCTAACTATGTCATTGGGTTCTATGGCTACACCTTC.

The V and J genes are TRBV30 and TRBJ1-3, with 10 bases that match TRBD1. CDR3 length: 16 amino acids. V lost 5 bases, J lost 0 bases, and 7 bases stayed unmatched. Germline V gene sequence: CDR1 GTSNPN, CDR2 SVGIG (reference sequence). The CDR3 loop reads CAWHRDRGPSGNTIYF. The DNA of the CDR3 is TGTGCCTGGCACCGGGACAGGGGACCCTCTGGAAACACCATATATTTT. Full variable domain (missing parts from reference TRBV30 and TRBJ1-3): SQTIHQWPATLVQPVGSPLSLECTVEGTSNPNLYWYRQAAGRGLQLLFYSVGIGQISSEVPQNLSASRPQDRQFILSSKKLLLSDSGFYLCAWHRDRGPSGNTIYFGEGSWLTVV.

This rearrangement joins TRBV7-8 to TRBJ1-5; 9 nucleotides agree with TRBD1. The CDR3 sequence is 17 residues long. V lost 6 bases to trimming and J lost 3 bases; unmatched junction nucleotides: 12. Germline lookup yields CDR1 SGHVS and CDR2 FQNEAQ. The CDR3 spells CASSPTKGTGNNQPQHF. The CDR3, as DNA: TGTGCCAGCAGTCCTACCAAGGGGACAGGGAACAATCAGCCCCAGCATTTT.

A note on this clone: Other DNA sequences in the same sample also yield this CDR3. The chain links TRBV5-1 to TRBJ2-7; D is perhaps TRBD2 (6 bases). The germline CDR1 and CDR2 sequences are SGHRS and YFSETQ. V lost 2 bases and J 0 bases, leaving 9 bases between the germline ends. This CDR3 comprises 14 residues. The CDR3 protein is CASSLAGDSYEQYF. CDR3 in DNA: TGCGCCAGCAGCTTAGCGGGTGACTCCTACGAGCAGTACTTC.

The rearrangement uses TRBV2 and TRBJ1-3; possible D gene TRBD1, 5 bases. The CDR3 totals 15 residues. V was cut by 4 bases and J by 1 base, with 11 bases left in between. CDR1 is SNHLY and CDR2 is FYNNEI in the germline V gene. The chain's CDR3 is CASSGGGMSGNTIYF. CDR3 DNA sequence: TGTGCCAGCAGTGGTGGGGGGATGTCTGGAAACACCATATATTTT. Drawing the rest from reference TRBV2 and TRBJ1-3, the complete variable domain is EPEVTQTPSHQVTQMGQEVILRCVPISNHLYFYWYRQILGQKVEFLVSFYNNEISEKSEIFDDQFSVERPDGSNFTLKIRSTKLEDSAMYFCASSGGGMSGNTIYFGEGSWLTVV.

The chain carries TRBV5-1 and TRBJ2-2, with 8 positions matching TRBD1. The CDR3 contains 15 residues. The germline CDR1 and CDR2 sequences are SGHRS and YFSETQ. V was pared by 1 base and J by 7 bases, with 6 bases of the junction left unmatched. The CDR3, as DNA: TGCGCCAGCAGCTTGAAAACAGGGGGTATCGGGGAGCTGTTTTTT. Encoded protein: CASSLKTGGIGELFF. Full variable domain (rest looked up from reference TRBV5-1 and TRBJ2-2): KAGVTQTPRYLIKTRGQQVTLSCSPISGHRSVSWYQQTPGQGLQFLFEYFSETQRNKGNFPGRFSGRQFSNSRSEMNVSTLELGDSALYLCASSLKTGGIGELFFGEGSRLTVL.

DNA for the CDR3: TGTGCCAGCACGCCAACCGTAGGGGGCCTCGGGGAGAACACTGAAGCTTTCTTT. Its protein product is CASTPTVGGLGENTEAFF. The chain combines TRBV19 with TRBJ1-1; 7 nucleotides line up with TRBD1. Germline trimming cut 9 bases from V and 1 base from J; bases unmatched to any gene: 20. CDR1 is LNHDA and CDR2 is SQIVND in the germline V gene (reference sequence). This CDR3 comprises 18 residues.